This TCR beta chain was sequenced for a study of blood T cells in healthy people across ages. Findings of the study overall: Compared with aged donors, long-lived donors showed fewer expanded clones, suggesting selection. Donor CMV infection status was unknown, possibly confounding age-related changes in expanded clonotypes. Using unsorted PBMCs precluded a conclusive naive versus antigen-experienced comparison.

A J-beta primer mix and a sample-barcoded 5' primer were used in a second PCR of roughly 6 to 12 cycles. Using its own MiXCR run on the 5' RACE reads, TCRdb lists one record per CDR3 protein. This table holds around 1.5 million distinct CDR3 sequences, approximately 40% found once. In germline, CDR1 is SNHLY, CDR2 FYNNEI. V lost 11 bases and J 6 bases, leaving 14 bases between the germline ends. This CDR3 has 11 residues. Worth noting for this clonotype: Its target is unknown.

The source is a woman aged 18-29 years in good health. The sample taken for sequencing was blood. The rearrangement uses TRBV2 and TRBJ2-7; no firm D call. The CDR3 spells CAGSNRLEQYF. CDR3 bases: TGTGCCGGAAGCAACAGACTCGAGCAGTACTTC.